This is a list of T cell receptor beta chains from one sample in a study of read filtering for tumor transcriptome and immune sequencing. TCRdb redid the calling of the reads with MiXCR, one entry per CDR3 protein. The table lists about 46,000 distinct CDR3 sequences, around 20% of them singletons. Sequenced input: a population of CD138-negative cells sorted from bone marrow. The receptors were gathered from a donor aged 40 or older with multiple myeloma. Both conserved end residues are part of each CDR3. The D gene is left open where the match is weak. Some rows have no size entry. The others give once, few or many, or a class for an expanded clone.

J: TRBJ1-5; D: NA; size: NA; V: TRBV12-3/TRBV12-4; DNA: TGTGCCAGCAGTTTCGATAGGGCCAATCAGCCCCAGCATTTT; CDR3: CASSFDRANQPQHF
J: TRBJ2-7; D: NA; size: many; V: TRBV10-3; DNA: TGTGCCATCAGTGGGGGAGGCGTCGAGCAGTACTTC; CDR3: CAISGGGVEQYF
J: TRBJ2-5; D: TRBD2; size: many; V: TRBV4-1; DNA: TGCGCCAGCAGCCAAGGTAGAACTAGCGGGTTCGAAGAGACCCAGTACTTC; CDR3: CASSQGRTSGFEETQYF
J: TRBJ1-5; D: NA; size: NA; V: TRBV6-1; DNA: TGTGCCAGCCTAGGAACAGGCAATCAGCCCCAGCATTTT; CDR3: CASLGTGNQPQHF
J: TRBJ2-7; D: NA; size: many; V: TRBV28; DNA: TGTGCCAGCAGTCCCCCGCTAGGCCTCTACGAGCAGTACTTC; CDR3: CASSPPLGLYEQYF
J: TRBJ2-1; D: NA; size: many; V: TRBV5-4; DNA: TGTGCCAGCAGCTTGGCCGGACAGCAGTTCTTC; CDR3: CASSLAGQQFF
J: TRBJ1-3; D: NA; size: once; V: TRBV6-5; DNA: TGTGCCAGCAGACGACAGGCGCTTTCTGGAAACACCATATATTTT; CDR3: CASRRQALSGNTIYF
J: TRBJ2-7; D: NA; size: many; V: TRBV19; DNA: TGTGCCAGTAGCACACGACATTTGGATTACGAGCAGTACTTC; CDR3: CASSTRHLDYEQYF
J: TRBJ1-1; D: TRBD1; size: many; V: TRBV7-2; DNA: TGTGCCAGCAGCTTTCAGGGGGGACAGCAGGAAGCTTTCTTT; CDR3: CASSFQGGQQEAFF
J: TRBJ2-1; D: TRBD2; size: many; V: TRBV20-1; DNA: TGCAGTGCTAGAGAGTTGGCGGGAGCCTACAATGAGCAGTTCTTC; CDR3: CSARELAGAYNEQFF
J: TRBJ1-4; D: TRBD1; size: many; V: TRBV25-1; DNA: TGTGCCAGCCGGGACAGCCCTCTGGGGGAAAAACTGTTTTTT; CDR3: CASRDSPLGEKLFF
J: TRBJ2-7; D: TRBD2; size: many; V: TRBV29-1; DNA: TGCAGCGTCAAGCGGGAGGTTGCCTACGAGCAGTACTTC; CDR3: CSVKREVAYEQYF
J: TRBJ2-5; D: TRBD2; size: many; V: TRBV6-1; DNA: TGTGCCAGCTCGGGACTAGCGGAGTCGGAGACCCAGTACTTC; CDR3: CASSGLAESETQYF
J: TRBJ2-7; D: TRBD2; size: many; V: TRBV27; DNA: TGTGCCAGCAGTCCTCCACTAGCGTCCTACGAGCAGTACTTC; CDR3: CASSPPLASYEQYF
J: TRBJ2-3; D: NA; size: many; V: TRBV11-3; DNA: TGTGCCAGCAGCCCCCGCCCCCGACTAGGTGTTGCAGATACGCAGTATTTT; CDR3: CASSPRPRLGVADTQYF
J: TRBJ2-3; D: NA; size: many; V: TRBV15; DNA: TGTGCCACCAGCCAAGAGCCGGCGAGCACAGATACGCAGTATTTT; CDR3: CATSQEPASTDTQYF
J: TRBJ1-4; D: NA; size: many; V: TRBV5-5; DNA: TGTGCCAGCAGCCAAGACAGTAGTGAAAAACTGTTTTTT; CDR3: CASSQDSSEKLFF
J: TRBJ2-1; D: NA; size: many; V: TRBV4-1; DNA: TGCGCCAGCAGCCAGGACCCGGGGGCCTACAATGAGCAGTTCTTC; CDR3: CASSQDPGAYNEQFF
J: TRBJ2-1; D: NA; size: many; V: TRBV9; DNA: TGTGCCAGCAGCGCAGGGGGCGACCCCTGGGGGCTAGCGGGAAACAATGAGCAGTTCTTC; CDR3: CASSAGGDPWGLAGNNEQFF
J: TRBJ2-5; D: NA; size: NA; V: TRBV29-1; DNA: TGCAGCGTTGAGGAGTTGGGCGCTGAAGAGACCCAGTACTTC; CDR3: CSVEELGAEETQYF
J: TRBJ2-6; D: NA; size: many; V: TRBV12-3/TRBV12-4; DNA: TGTGCCAGTTACACCTCTGGGGCCAACGTCCTGACTTTC; CDR3: CASYTSGANVLTF
J: TRBJ2-1; D: NA; size: many; V: TRBV28; DNA: TGTGCCAGCAGTTCACCCCGAAGGCCAAATGAGCAGTTCTTC; CDR3: CASSSPRRPNEQFF
J: TRBJ2-1; D: NA; size: few; V: TRBV11-1; DNA: TGTGCCAGCAGCTTAGCGCGGCAACTTTTAAATGAGCAGTTCTTC; CDR3: CASSLARQLLNEQFF
J: TRBJ2-7; D: TRBD2; size: NA; V: TRBV29-1; DNA: TGCAGCGTTGAAGGTAGCGGGTATGGTATTTACGAGCAGTACTTC; CDR3: CSVEGSGYGIYEQYF
J: TRBJ2-7; D: NA; size: many; V: TRBV7-9; DNA: TGTGCCAGCAGCTCCGACGGAGGCGCGCTCTCCTACGAGCAGTACTTC; CDR3: CASSSDGGALSYEQYF